What follows describes a single T cell receptor beta chain. V shed 7 bases and J 4 bases; nucleotides not matched to a gene: 4. CDR3 size: 13 residues. The germline V gene encodes CDR1 SEHNR and CDR2 FQNEAQ (reference sequence). The data were taken from a study of shared T cell receptors in the human thymus. Assay used: immunoSEQ multiplex PCR; TCRdb lists only in-frame clones, some missing. The sample includes about 710,000 clones, around 87% of them seen just once. These data were also filed under a second study, of human thymus T cells. Turning to that study: Thymic resections from corrective heart surgery supplied the tissue.

Material: thymocytes. The clonotype originates from a boy younger than two with a congenital heart defect. This sequence joins TRBV7-9 and TRBJ2-5, with 9 bases that match TRBD1. The CDR3 region is CASNDRGGETQYF. DNA of the CDR3: TGTGCCAGCAACGACAGGGGGGGAGAGACCCAGTACTTC.